The 14 T cell receptor beta chains in this list originate from one sample, sequenced in a study of T cell responses to AZD1222 COVID-19 vaccine (dated by TCRdb to the early 2020s). The meaning of the sample's time point label: sample from adult after SARS-CoV-2 infection, after symptom onset. The method was the immunoSEQ multiplex PCR assay. This is the immuneACCESS table as TCRdb keeps it, with only in-frame sequences that have V and J called. A part of the clones is gone; compared with another copy, unresolved V genes explain less than half, and the rest is unexplained. Recorded for this sample are more than 150,000 clones; 80% to 90% of them occurred a single time. Together, the top ten hold 5.5% to 7% of the sample. The material was peripheral blood, obtained after recovery from COVID-19. Receptor source: an adult who had recovered from COVID-19.

This chain links TRBV7-2 with TRBJ2-6; D gene ambiguous. Trimming cost V 5 bases and J 4 bases, with 15 bases left between them. Germline loops: CDR1 SGHTA, CDR2 FQGNSA. This CDR3 region has 16 residues. The CDR3 DNA follows: TGTGCCAGCAGCGAACAAGGGCGTCTGGGGGCCAACGTCCTGACTTTC. This encodes CASSEQGRLGANVLTF.

The V gene is TRBV10-3, the J gene TRBJ2-2; TRBD1 is a possible D gene (6 bases). The germline CDR1 and CDR2 sequences are ENHRY and SYGVKD. Deletions cut 4 bases from V and 6 bases from J, with 12 bases between. This CDR3 has 14 residues. The CDR3 nucleotides are TGTGCCATCAGTGTATCAACAGGGCCCGGGGAGCTGTTTTTT. Translating gives CAISVSTGPGELFF.

The CDR3 here is CASSLSPGHSYEQYF. The CDR3 nucleotides are TGTGCCAGCAGTTTATCCCCGGGACACTCCTACGAGCAGTACTTC. This rearrangement joins TRBV27 to TRBJ2-7, with D possibly matching TRBD1 (6 bases). V was shortened by 0 bases and J by 0 bases, with 9 bases between the two germline ends. The CDR3 loop spans 15 amino acids. Germline CDR1 MNHEY, CDR2 SMNVEV (reference sequence).

This clone was seen only a few times. The chain carries TRBV3-1 (or the pseudogene TRBV3-2) and TRBJ1-4; D gene uncertain. V was clipped by 4 bases and J by 3 bases, with 21 bases between them. Germline-derived CDR1 and CDR2 are LGHDT and YNNKEL (reference sequence). The CDR3 is 18 amino acids. CDR3 coding DNA: TGTGCCAGCAGCCCGAAATGGGCCCTCTCGAGCCCTAATGAAAAACTGTTTTTT. Encoded protein: CASSPKWALSSPNEKLFF.

This sequence joins TRBV24-1 and TRBJ2-4; D possibly corresponds to TRBD2 (5 bases). Per the germline V gene, CDR1 is KGHDR and CDR2 is SFDVKD. There are 13 residues in the CDR3. Trimming shortened V by 3 bases and J by 8 bases, and 10 bases separated the two germline ends. The CDR3 DNA sequence: TGTGCCACCAGTGATGGTTCTAGCCACATTCAGTACTTC. It is translated as CATSDGSSHIQYF.

The rearrangement links TRBV28 to TRBJ2-7, with D perhaps given as TRBD1 or TRBD2 (5 bases each). The ends were cut back, 8 bases at V and 0 bases at J, with 14 bases in the middle. Germline V gene data show CDR1 as MDHEN and CDR2 as SYDVKM. This CDR3 spans 14 amino acids. The CDR3 loop is CASGRDPVSYEQYF. The DNA of the CDR3 is TGTGCCAGCGGCCGGGACCCGGTCTCCTACGAGCAGTACTTC.

The CDR3 protein is CASSLDTRDYTQYF. CDR3 DNA sequence: TGTGCCAGCAGCTTAGATACCCGGGATTATACGCAGTATTTT. V gene TRBV7-9 combines with J gene TRBJ2-3; D possibly corresponds to TRBD2 (5 bases). CDR3 size: 14 residues. V gave up 1 base and J gave up 7 bases, with 12 bases separating them. CDR1 SEHNR and CDR2 FQNEAQ come from the germline V gene (reference sequence).

The chain carries TRBV1 and TRBJ2-2; the table assigns TRBD2, which was not confirmed against the DNA. TRBV1 is a documented pseudogene. This CDR3 comprises 20 residues. CDR3 sequence reads: CTSSQDRRRGGGTNTGELFF. For the CDR3, the DNA is TGCACCAGCAGCCAAGACCGCCGGAGGGGCGGGGGGACGAACACCGGGGAGCTGTTTTTT.

The rearrangement links TRBV6-6 to TRBJ1-6, with 9 bases that match TRBD1. The CDR3 length is 14 residues. Germline CDR1 is MNHNY and CDR2 is SVGAGI (reference sequence). J lost 10 bases, V lost 6 bases, and 7 bases had no gene match. CDR3 protein: CASRGTGWDSPLHF. CDR3 bases: TGTGCCAGCAGGGGGACAGGGTGGGACTCACCCCTCCACTTT.

The chain recombines TRBV3-1 (or the pseudogene TRBV3-2) with TRBJ2-7; 13 nucleotides line up with TRBD2. V shed 4 bases, J shed 0 bases, and the junction held 6 bases outside the gene matches. CDR1 and CDR2 (germline): LGHDT, YNNKEL (reference sequence). This CDR3 has 17 amino acids. The CDR3, as DNA: TGTGCCAGCAGCCCTTTTGGACTAGCGGGGGCCTCCTACGAGCAGTACTTC. Encoded protein: CASSPFGLAGASYEQYF.

The sample holds one count of this clone. V gene TRBV20-1 combines with J gene TRBJ1-5, with a weak D call TRBD1 (6 bases). Deletions cut 6 bases from V and 13 bases from J, with 16 bases between. This CDR3 is built from 11 residues. Germline loops: CDR1 DFQATT, CDR2 SNEGSKA (reference sequence). Written as DNA, the CDR3 is TGCAGTGCCATGGGGGAGGGGGAACAGCATTTT. This gives the protein CSAMGEGEQHF.

The genes are TRBV3-1 (or the pseudogene TRBV3-2) and TRBJ2-3; 8 nucleotides match TRBD2. V lost 2 bases and J lost 2; bases outside the gene matches: 3. Germline V lookup: CDR1 LGHDT, CDR2 YNNKEL (reference sequence). The CDR3 covers 15 residues. CDR3 residues: CASSQLSGATDTQYF. In nucleotides, the CDR3 is TGTGCCAGCAGCCAACTTAGCGGGGCCACAGATACGCAGTATTTT.

DNA of the CDR3: TGTGCCAGCAGCTCCGGCACAGATACGCAGTATTTT. Amino acids: CASSSGTDTQYF. The rearrangement uses TRBV7-3 and TRBJ2-3; D not resolved. Germline loops: CDR1 SGHTA, CDR2 FQGTGA. This CDR3 comprises 12 residues. Trimming took off 4 bases at V and 1 base at J, with 3 bases between the two ends. The full variable domain, rest sourced from reference TRBV7-3 and TRBJ2-3, is GAGVSQTPSNKVTEKGKYVELRCDPISGHTALYWYRQSLGQGPEFLIYFQGTGAADDSGLPNDRFFAVRPEGSVSTLKIQRTERGDSAVYLCASSSGTDTQYFGPGTRLTVL.

This chain uses TRBV11-2 with TRBJ2-7, with D unresolved. The length of the CDR3 is 13 residues. With 3 bases removed from V and 6 bases from J, the gap between germline ends came to 12 bases. CDR1 and CDR2 from the germline V gene are SGHAT and FQNNGV. The CDR3 reads CASSFQRYREQYF. The CDR3 bases are TGTGCCAGCAGCTTCCAGCGATATCGCGAGCAGTACTTC.